Listed here are 25 T cell receptor beta chains from one sample, sequenced in a study of cytomegalovirus exposure and HLA in healthy donors. The assay was immunoSEQ multiplex PCR, and TCRdb's table has in-frame clones only and misses some. Of tens of thousands of clones in the sample, 94% were seen once. Material for sequencing was PBMCs. The source of these receptors is a man in his late teens or twenties in good health and CMV-seropositive.

The rearrangement joins TRBV30 to TRBJ1-5; the D gene is possibly TRBD1 (5 bases). CDR3 length equals 16 residues. Trimming took off 0 bases at V and 3 bases at J, with 15 bases between the two ends. Germline lookup yields CDR1 GTSNPN and CDR2 SVGIG (reference sequence). CDR3 loop: CAWSVRDFGVNQPQHF. In DNA form, the CDR3 reads TGTGCCTGGAGTGTACGGGACTTTGGGGTCAATCAGCCCCAGCATTTT.

This sequence joins TRBV28 and TRBJ2-1, with D perhaps TRBD2 (5 bases). Germline CDR1 and CDR2: MDHEN and SYDVKM. The length of the CDR3 is 15 residues. The V gene lost 2 bases and the J gene lost 0 bases, with 8 bases spanning the gap. DNA for the CDR3: TGTGCCAGCAGTTTAGAAGGGAGCTCCTACAATGAGCAGTTCTTC. Amino acids: CASSLEGSSYNEQFF. Drawing the rest from reference TRBV28 and TRBJ2-1, the complete variable domain is DVKVTQSSRYLVKRTGEKVFLECVQDMDHENMFWYRQDPGLGLRLIYFSYDVKMKEKGDIPEGYSVSREKKERFSLILESASTNQTSMYLCASSLEGSSYNEQFFGPGTRLTVL.

The rearrangement uses TRBV5-6 and TRBJ2-2, with a possible D match to TRBD2 (6 bases). Looked up from germline, CDR1 is SGHDT and CDR2 is YYEEEE. Trimming pared 7 bases from V and 1 base from J, leaving 17 bases between. The CDR3 is 16 amino acids. CDR3 protein: CASRPGGVENTGELFF. As DNA, the CDR3 is TGTGCCAGCCGACCCGGAGGGGTAGAGAACACCGGGGAGCTGTTTTTT. The complete variable domain, with remaining parts taken from reference TRBV5-6 and TRBJ2-2, reads DAGVTQSPTHLIKTRGQQVTLRCSPKSGHDTVSWYQQALGQGPQFIFQYYEEEERQRGNFPDRFSGHQFPNYSSELNVNALLLGDSALYLCASRPGGVENTGELFFGEGSRLTVL.

This chain links TRBV2 with TRBJ2-5; TRBD2 is a possible D gene (5 bases). Trimming pared 7 bases from V and 0 bases from J, leaving 12 bases between. From germline, CDR1 is SNHLY and CDR2 FYNNEI. The CDR3 is 14 residues long. CDR3 DNA: TGTGCCAGCAAAAGTAGCGTGAACCAAGAGACCCAGTACTTC. Amino acids: CASKSSVNQETQYF.

The CDR3 bases are TGTGCCAGCAGCATTAACAGGGATTTCGAGCAGTACTTC. Protein: CASSINRDFEQYF. This chain connects TRBV5-4 to TRBJ2-7; maybe TRBD1 (6 bases). V lost 4 bases to trimming and J lost 6 bases, with 14 bases between them. The germline gives CDR1 SGHNT, CDR2 YYREEE (reference sequence). The CDR3 loop spans 13 amino acids.

Here the CDR3 DNA reads TGTGCCAGCTCACCATTAGCCACGACAGGGGCCGGCGCGGTGAAACTGTTTTTT. The encoded protein is CASSPLATTGAGAVKLFF. This chain connects TRBV18 to TRBJ1-4, with 8 bases aligning to TRBD1. Germline lookup yields CDR1 KGHSH and CDR2 LQKENI. Unmatched junction bases numbered 19, after V lost 2 bases and J lost 11 bases. CDR3 length: 18 amino acids.

This clone was observed once. The chain employs TRBV28 and TRBJ1-4; TRBD1 aligns across 7 bases. The CDR3 has 16 amino acids. V gave up 5 bases and J gave up 4 bases; unmatched junction bases: 10. CDR1 and CDR2 from the germline V gene are MDHEN and SYDVKM. The CDR3 sequence: CASSPLYRGLNEKLFF. In DNA form, the CDR3 reads TGTGCCAGCAGTCCGCTCTACAGGGGCCTTAATGAAAAACTGTTTTTT.

This chain uses TRBV19 with TRBJ1-1; 7 bases are a match to TRBD1. This CDR3 spans 16 amino acids. CDR1 is LNHDA and CDR2 is SQIVND in the germline V gene (reference sequence). V was clipped by 1 base and J by 7 bases; unmatched bases: 12. DNA of the CDR3: TGTGCCAGTAGTATAGTGAACGATGGCCGGGACAGTGAAGCTTTCTTT. Amino acid sequence: CASSIVNDGRDSEAFF.

The chain recombines TRBV4-3 with TRBJ2-1; D is possibly TRBD1 (5 bases). Trimming pared 0 bases from V and 0 bases from J, leaving 12 bases between. CDR3 size: 17 residues. Looked up from germline, CDR1 is LGHNA and CDR2 is YSLEER. DNA of the CDR3: TGCGCCAGCAGCCAAGATGGGGCGGTACGCTCCTACAATGAGCAGTTCTTC. Encoded protein: CASSQDGAVRSYNEQFF.

The J gene is TRBJ2-3, the V gene TRBV29-1; D is undetermined. Trimming left V 4 bases short and J 0 bases short, with 8 bases between. In germline, CDR1 is SQVTM, CDR2 ANQGSEA. This CDR3 contains 13 residues. CDR3 loop: CSVVAPSTDTQYF. The CDR3 nucleotides read TGCAGCGTTGTGGCTCCGAGCACAGATACGCAGTATTTT.

This chain connects TRBV11-2 to TRBJ2-6; TRBD1 might be the D (6 bases). The CDR3 is made up of 18 amino acids. Germline assignment: CDR1 SGHAT and CDR2 FQNNGV. V gave up 5 bases and J gave up 0 bases, with 17 bases separating them. CDR3 coding DNA: TGTGCCAGCAGCCCTCGAGGGACACGGGACTCTGGGGCCAACGTCCTGACTTTC. Translation gives CASSPRGTRDSGANVLTF. Supplemented by reference TRBV11-2 and TRBJ2-6, the full variable domain reads EAGVAQSPRYKIIEKRQSVAFWCNPISGHATLYWYQQILGQGPKLLIQFQNNGVVDDSQLPKDRFSAERLKGVDSTLKIQPAKLEDSAVYLCASSPRGTRDSGANVLTFGAGSRLTVL.

The V call is TRBV27, the J call TRBJ2-1, with 8 bases matching TRBD1. V shed 7 bases, J shed 7 bases, and the junction held 12 bases outside the gene matches. CDR3 length equals 15 residues. Germline assignment: CDR1 MNHEY and CDR2 SMNVEV (reference sequence). The CDR3, as DNA: TGTGCCAGCACCCCTCGGACAGGGCTTAGGAATGAGCAGTTCTTC. This codes for CASTPRTGLRNEQFF.

This chain links TRBV25-1 with TRBJ1-2; the D gene is possibly TRBD1 (6 bases). Germline CDR1 MGHDK, CDR2 SYGVNS. The CDR3 contains 15 residues. Between the trimmed V and J ends, which lost 2 bases and 5 bases, there was a span of 15 bases. This CDR3 reads CASSELRGGGYGYTF. In DNA form, the CDR3 reads TGTGCCAGCAGTGAACTCAGAGGGGGAGGGTATGGCTACACCTTC.

This clone was recorded once. The chain employs TRBV18 and TRBJ2-2; TRBD1 is a possible D gene (5 bases). The V end was cut by 2 bases, the J end by 1 base, with 8 bases between. CDR1 and CDR2 (germline): KGHSH, LQKENI. This CDR3 contains 15 residues. The CDR3 DNA is TGTGCCAGCTCACCAGGGGCTTTGAACACCGGGGAGCTGTTTTTT. Translation: CASSPGALNTGELFF.

V and J are TRBV6-1 and TRBJ2-3; 11 positions agree with TRBD2. The ends lost 3 bases at V and 4 bases at J; junction bases unmatched: 6. Germline V gene data show CDR1 as MNHNS and CDR2 as SASEGT. The CDR3 totals 16 residues. The CDR3: CASSDSGGAGSDTQYF. CDR3 nucleotides: TGTGCCAGCAGTGATAGCGGGGGGGCCGGGTCAGATACGCAGTATTTT.

V is TRBV4-1 and J is TRBJ2-1; TRBD1 aligns across 8 bases. CDR1 and CDR2 from the germline V gene are MGHRA and YSYEKL. This CDR3 spans 15 amino acids. After removal of 1 base from V and 3 bases from J, the junction contained 2 bases not matched to a gene. The CDR3 loop is CASSQGGQVYNEQFF. CDR3 coding DNA: TGCGCCAGCAGCCAAGGGGGACAGGTCTACAATGAGCAGTTCTTC.

In this sample, this clone turned up once. The rearrangement joins TRBV7-8 to TRBJ1-1; a weak D match, TRBD1 (5 bases). Trimming left V 4 bases short and J 1 base short, with 16 bases between. CDR1 and CDR2 from the germline V gene are SGHVS and FQNEAQ. The CDR3 loop spans 16 amino acids. The DNA of the CDR3 is TGTGCCAGCAGCTACCCCGCAGGGTATGCGAACACTGAAGCTTTCTTT. Residues: CASSYPAGYANTEAFF.

V is TRBV19 and J is TRBJ2-7; 7 bases fit TRBD2. Germline V gives CDR1 LNHDA, CDR2 SQIVND (reference sequence). V gave up 5 bases and J gave up 6 bases; unmatched junction bases: 19. The CDR3 runs to 17 residues. CDR3 sequence (DNA): TGTGCCAGTAGTGGAACTAGCGTAGCCGGAGGTCTTCGCGAGCAGTACTTC. The encoded protein is CASSGTSVAGGLREQYF.

The rearrangement joins TRBV27 to TRBJ2-1, with 9 bases that match TRBD1. The CDR3 consists of 15 residues. V trimming: 5 bases; J trimming: 3 bases; junction bases outside the gene matches: 5. The germline CDR1 and CDR2 sequences are MNHEY and SMNVEV (reference sequence). Here the CDR3 reads CASSPGTGNYNEQFF. The CDR3 nucleotides read TGTGCCAGCAGTCCAGGGACAGGGAACTACAATGAGCAGTTCTTC.

This chain joins TRBV7-2 and TRBJ1-3; D not certain. This CDR3 contains 15 residues. With 2 bases removed from V and 2 bases from J, the gap between germline ends came to 10 bases. Looked up from germline, CDR1 is SGHTA and CDR2 is FQGNSA. The CDR3 bases are TGTGCCAGCAGCTTACTGAAAGGAGCTGGAAACACCATATATTTT. This encodes CASSLLKGAGNTIYF.

This clone was seen only once. The chain is built from TRBV28 and TRBJ1-1; the match to TRBD1 covers 8 bases. The CDR3 is 13 residues long. Germline CDR1 MDHEN, CDR2 SYDVKM. V lost 5 bases and J lost 3; bases outside the gene matches: 2. The DNA of the CDR3 is TGTGCCAGCAGTCCGGGACAGGACACTGAAGCTTTCTTT. It translates to CASSPGQDTEAFF.

The sample holds one count of this clone. The rearrangement joins TRBV6-5 to TRBJ2-7; a weak D match, TRBD1 (6 bases). CDR1 is MNHEY, CDR2 SVGAGI, per germline. The CDR3 loop spans 12 amino acids. Trimming took 4 bases from V and 4 from J, leaving 8 bases between them. DNA of the CDR3: TGTGCCAGCAGTTCCCAGGGGTACGAGCAGTACTTC. Its protein product is CASSSQGYEQYF.

This rearrangement joins TRBV11-3 to TRBJ2-1; possible D gene TRBD1, 5 bases. Germline CDR1 and CDR2: SGHNT and YENEEA. CDR3 size: 15 residues. Trimming cost V 0 bases and J 5 bases, with 11 bases left between them. DNA for the CDR3: TGTGCCAGCAGCTTAGAGGGCAGGGCTCACAATGAGCAGTTCTTC. This encodes CASSLEGRAHNEQFF.

For the CDR3, the DNA is TGTGCCAGCAGCCAAGACCGGAGGGACGGTAATGAAAAACTGTTTTTT. This codes for CASSQDRRDGNEKLFF. The rearrangement joins TRBV4-2 to TRBJ1-4; D possibly corresponds to TRBD1 (5 bases). Trimming stripped 0 bases from V and 4 bases from J, with 12 bases between. The CDR3 covers 16 residues. The germline V gene encodes CDR1 LGHNA and CDR2 YNFKEQ.

V and J are TRBV2 and TRBJ1-2; D perhaps matches TRBD1 (6 bases). V was pared by 2 bases and J by 5 bases, with 15 bases between. The CDR3 sequence is 15 residues long. Germline CDR1 SNHLY, CDR2 FYNNEI. CDR3 region: CASSENGQGIYGYTF. CDR3 in DNA: TGTGCCAGCAGTGAAAATGGCCAGGGGATTTATGGCTACACCTTC.